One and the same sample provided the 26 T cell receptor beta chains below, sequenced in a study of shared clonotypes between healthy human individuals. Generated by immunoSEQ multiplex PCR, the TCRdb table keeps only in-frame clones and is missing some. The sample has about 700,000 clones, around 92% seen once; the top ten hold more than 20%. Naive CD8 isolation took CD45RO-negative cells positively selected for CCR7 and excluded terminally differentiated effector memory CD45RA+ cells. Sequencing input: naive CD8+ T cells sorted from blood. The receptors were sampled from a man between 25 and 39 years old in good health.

This CDR3 is CASSQVWTGGATEAFF. The CDR3 DNA follows: TGCGCCAGCAGCCAAGTCTGGACAGGGGGGGCCACTGAAGCTTTCTTT. The chain has TRBV4-1 and TRBJ1-1; TRBD1 agrees at 10 bases. Germline V lookup: CDR1 MGHRA, CDR2 YSYEKL. V dropped 1 base and J dropped 4; count of bases not matched to a gene: 6. This CDR3 is built from 16 residues.

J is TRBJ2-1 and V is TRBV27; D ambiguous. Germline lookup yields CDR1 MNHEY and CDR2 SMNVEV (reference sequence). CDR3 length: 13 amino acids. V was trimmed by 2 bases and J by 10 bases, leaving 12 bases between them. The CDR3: CASSLVSSLEQFF. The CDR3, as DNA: TGTGCCAGCAGTTTAGTGAGTAGTCTGGAGCAGTTCTTC.

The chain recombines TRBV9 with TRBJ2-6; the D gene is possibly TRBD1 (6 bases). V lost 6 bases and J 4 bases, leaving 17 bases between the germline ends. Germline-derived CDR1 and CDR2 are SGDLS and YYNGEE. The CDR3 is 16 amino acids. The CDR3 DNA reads TGTGCCAGCAACCGGGACACTGGGATAGGGGCCAACGTCCTGACTTTC. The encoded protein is CASNRDTGIGANVLTF.

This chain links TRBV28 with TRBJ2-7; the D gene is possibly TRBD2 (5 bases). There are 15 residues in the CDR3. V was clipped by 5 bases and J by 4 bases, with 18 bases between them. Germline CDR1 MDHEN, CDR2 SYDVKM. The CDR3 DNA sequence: TGTGCCAGCAGTCCCGGAGGAGTTTCTGATTACGAGCAGTACTTC. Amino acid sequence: CASSPGGVSDYEQYF.

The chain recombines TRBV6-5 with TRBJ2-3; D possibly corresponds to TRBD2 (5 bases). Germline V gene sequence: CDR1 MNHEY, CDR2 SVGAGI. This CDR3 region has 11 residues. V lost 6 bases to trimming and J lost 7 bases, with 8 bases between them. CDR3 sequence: CASRLGYTQYF. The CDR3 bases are TGTGCCAGCAGACTAGGGTATACGCAGTATTTT.

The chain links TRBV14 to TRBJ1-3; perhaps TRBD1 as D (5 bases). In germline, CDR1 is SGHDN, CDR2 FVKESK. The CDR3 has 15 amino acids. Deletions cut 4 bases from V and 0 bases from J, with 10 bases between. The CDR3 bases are TGTGCCAGCAGCCTGGGACGGATCTCTGGAAACACCATATATTTT. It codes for CASSLGRISGNTIYF.

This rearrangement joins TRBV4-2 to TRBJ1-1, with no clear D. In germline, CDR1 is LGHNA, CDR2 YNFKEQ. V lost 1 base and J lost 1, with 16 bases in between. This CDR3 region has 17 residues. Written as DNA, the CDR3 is TGTGCCAGCAGCCAAGGCTTTGGCTTTGAGACGAACACTGAAGCTTTCTTT. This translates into CASSQGFGFETNTEAFF.

The CDR3 sequence: CASSLSTGLGEQYF. CDR3 sequence (DNA): TGTGCCAGCAGTTTATCTACAGGGCTAGGGGAGCAGTACTTC. The rearrangement joins TRBV27 to TRBJ2-7; a weak D match, TRBD1 (6 bases). Germline CDR1 is MNHEY and CDR2 is SMNVEV (reference sequence). The CDR3 is made up of 14 amino acids. V was trimmed by 0 bases and J by 7 bases, leaving 13 bases between them.

The CDR3 spells CASSQDSEGVKPQHF. The CDR3 DNA reads TGCGCCAGCAGCCAAGATTCGGAGGGGGTTAAGCCCCAGCATTTT. The chain links TRBV4-1 to TRBJ1-5, with D perhaps matching TRBD1 (6 bases). V dropped 0 bases and J dropped 8 bases, with 14 bases sitting between them. The CDR3 extends over 15 amino acids. CDR1 MGHRA and CDR2 YSYEKL come from the germline V gene.

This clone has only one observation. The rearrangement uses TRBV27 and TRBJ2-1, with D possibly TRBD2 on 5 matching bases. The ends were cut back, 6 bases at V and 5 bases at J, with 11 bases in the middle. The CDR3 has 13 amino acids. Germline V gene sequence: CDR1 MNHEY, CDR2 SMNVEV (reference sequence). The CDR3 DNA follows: TGTGCCAGCAGCCAATTGGGAGACAATGAGCAGTTCTTC. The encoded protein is CASSQLGDNEQFF.

The CDR3 spells CASSSAGYTEAFF. In DNA form, the CDR3 reads TGCGCCAGCAGCTCAGCAGGGTACACTGAAGCTTTCTTT. This chain connects TRBV5-1 to TRBJ1-1; D is possibly TRBD1 (5 bases). Germline lookup yields CDR1 SGHRS and CDR2 YFSETQ. The CDR3 is made up of 13 amino acids. Trimming removed 3 bases from V and 3 bases from J, with 9 bases in between.

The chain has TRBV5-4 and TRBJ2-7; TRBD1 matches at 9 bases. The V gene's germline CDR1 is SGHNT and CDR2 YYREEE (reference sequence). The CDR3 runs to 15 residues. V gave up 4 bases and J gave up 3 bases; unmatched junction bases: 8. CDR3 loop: CASSDGPGQGYEQYF. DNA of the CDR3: TGTGCCAGCAGCGACGGACCGGGACAGGGCTACGAGCAGTACTTC. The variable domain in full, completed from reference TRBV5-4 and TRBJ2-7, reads ETGVTQSPTHLIKTRGQQVTLRCSSQSGHNTVSWYQQALGQGPQFIFQYYREEENGRGNFPPRFSGLQFPNYSSELNVNALELDDSALYLCASSDGPGQGYEQYFGPGTRLTVT.

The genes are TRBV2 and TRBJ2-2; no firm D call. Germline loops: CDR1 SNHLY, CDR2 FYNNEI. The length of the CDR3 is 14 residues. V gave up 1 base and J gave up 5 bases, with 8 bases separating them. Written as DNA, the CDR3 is TGTGCCAGCAGTGAAGTGTCCGCAACCGGGGAGCTGTTTTTT. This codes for CASSEVSATGELFF.

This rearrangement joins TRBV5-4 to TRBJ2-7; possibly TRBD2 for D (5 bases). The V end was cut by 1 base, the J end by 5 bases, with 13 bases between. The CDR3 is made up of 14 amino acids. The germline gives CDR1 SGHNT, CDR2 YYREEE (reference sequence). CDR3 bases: TGTGCCAGCAGCTTGTCTAGCCTCATGGACGAGCAGTACTTC. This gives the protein CASSLSSLMDEQYF.

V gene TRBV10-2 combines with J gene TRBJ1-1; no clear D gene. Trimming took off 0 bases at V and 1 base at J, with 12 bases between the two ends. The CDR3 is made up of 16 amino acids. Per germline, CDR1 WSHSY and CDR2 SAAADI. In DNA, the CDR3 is TGCGCCAGCAGTGAGTCGATCGGTCCGCCGAACACTGAAGCTTTCTTT. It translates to CASSESIGPPNTEAFF.

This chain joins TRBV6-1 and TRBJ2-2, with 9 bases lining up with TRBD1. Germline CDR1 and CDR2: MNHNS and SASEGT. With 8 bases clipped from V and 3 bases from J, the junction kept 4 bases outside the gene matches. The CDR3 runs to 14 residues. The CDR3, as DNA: TGTGCCAGCCGGACAGGGGACGACACCGGGGAGCTGTTTTTT. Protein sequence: CASRTGDDTGELFF.

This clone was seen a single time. In DNA form, the CDR3 reads TGTGCCAGCAGTTCCCGACTAGCGGGAGGCTACGAGCAGTACTTC. This encodes CASSSRLAGGYEQYF. V gene TRBV28 combines with J gene TRBJ2-7; 13 bases map to TRBD2. The CDR3 sequence is 15 residues long. Germline assignment: CDR1 MDHEN and CDR2 SYDVKM. Trimming removed 4 bases from V and 3 bases from J; junction bases left unmatched: 3.

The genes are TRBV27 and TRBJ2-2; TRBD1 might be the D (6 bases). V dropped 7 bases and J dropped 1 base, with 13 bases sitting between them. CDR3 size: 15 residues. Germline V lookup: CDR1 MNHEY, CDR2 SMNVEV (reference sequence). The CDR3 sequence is CASTPGVLNTGELFF. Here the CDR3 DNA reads TGTGCCAGCACGCCAGGGGTACTGAACACCGGGGAGCTGTTTTTT.

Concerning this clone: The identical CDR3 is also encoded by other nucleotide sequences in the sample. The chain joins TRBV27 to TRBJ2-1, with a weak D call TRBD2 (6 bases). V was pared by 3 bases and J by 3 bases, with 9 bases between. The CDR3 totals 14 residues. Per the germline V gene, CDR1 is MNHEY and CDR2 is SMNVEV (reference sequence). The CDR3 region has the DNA TGTGCCAGCAGTTTGGCGGGACTCTACAATGAGCAGTTCTTC. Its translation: CASSLAGLYNEQFF.

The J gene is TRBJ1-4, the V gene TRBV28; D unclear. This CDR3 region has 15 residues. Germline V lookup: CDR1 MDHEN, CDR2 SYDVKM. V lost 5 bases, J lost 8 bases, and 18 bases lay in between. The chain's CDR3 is CASSPLEFALEKLFF. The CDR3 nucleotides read TGTGCCAGCAGTCCTCTGGAGTTCGCCTTAGAAAAACTGTTTTTT.

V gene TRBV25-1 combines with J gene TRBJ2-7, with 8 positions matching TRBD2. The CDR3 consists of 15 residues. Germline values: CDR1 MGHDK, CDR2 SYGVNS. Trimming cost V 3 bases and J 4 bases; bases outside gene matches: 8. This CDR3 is CASSDRTSSQYEQYF. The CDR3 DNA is TGTGCCAGCAGTGACAGGACTAGCTCCCAGTACGAGCAGTACTTC.

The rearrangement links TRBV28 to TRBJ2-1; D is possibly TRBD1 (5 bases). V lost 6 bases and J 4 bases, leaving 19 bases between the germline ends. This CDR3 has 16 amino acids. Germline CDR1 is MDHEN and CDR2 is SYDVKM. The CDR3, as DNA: TGTGCCAGCAGCCGAACACTCCCAGACAGTTACAATGAGCAGTTCTTC. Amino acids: CASSRTLPDSYNEQFF.

The CDR3 loop reads CASSQWQGYEQYF. CDR3 sequence (DNA): TGCGCCAGCAGCCAGTGGCAGGGCTACGAGCAGTACTTC. V usage is TRBV4-3 and J usage is TRBJ2-7; a possible D gene is TRBD1 (5 bases). The CDR3 consists of 13 residues. Germline loops: CDR1 LGHNA, CDR2 YSLEER. V lost 3 bases to trimming and J lost 3 bases, with 9 bases between them.

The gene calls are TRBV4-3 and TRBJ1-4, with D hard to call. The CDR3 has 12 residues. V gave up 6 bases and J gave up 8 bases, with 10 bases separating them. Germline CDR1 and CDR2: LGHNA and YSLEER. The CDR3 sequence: CASRGLEEKLFF. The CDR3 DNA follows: TGCGCCAGCAGGGGCCTGGAGGAAAAACTGTTTTTT.

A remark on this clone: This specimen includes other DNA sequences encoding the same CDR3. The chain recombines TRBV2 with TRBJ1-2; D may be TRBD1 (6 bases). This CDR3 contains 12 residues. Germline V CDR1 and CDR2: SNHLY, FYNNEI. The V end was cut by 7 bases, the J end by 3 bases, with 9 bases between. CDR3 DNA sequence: TGTGCCAGCAAGGGGGATTACTATGGCTACACCTTC. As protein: CASKGDYYGYTF. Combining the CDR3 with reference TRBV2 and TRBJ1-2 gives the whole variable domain EPEVTQTPSHQVTQMGQEVILRCVPISNHLYFYWYRQILGQKVEFLVSFYNNEISEKSEIFDDQFSVERPDGSNFTLKIRSTKLEDSAMYFCASKGDYYGYTFGSGTRLTVV.

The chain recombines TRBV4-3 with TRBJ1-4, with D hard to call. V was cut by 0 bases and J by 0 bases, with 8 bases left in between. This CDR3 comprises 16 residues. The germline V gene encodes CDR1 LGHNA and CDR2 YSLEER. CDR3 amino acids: CASSQEVQTTNEKLFF. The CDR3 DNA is TGCGCCAGCAGCCAAGAAGTCCAGACAACTAATGAAAAACTGTTTTTT.